This T cell receptor (beta chain) was captured by sequencing in a study of blood T cell repertoires in COVID-19. Study context: The United States, Italy and Spain supplied acute and convalescent COVID-19 samples. PBMCs, B-cell-depleted T cells, or T cells were the source of the cDNA or gDNA that made up the material.

Original processing notes: Amplifying reference gene primers gave estimates of nucleated cell counts. Sequenced by immunoSEQ multiplex PCR; TCRdb stores in-frame clones only, minus some. For V, J and clone size, that table is used; D and trimming come from the DNA. Of more than 150,000 clones listed, 70% to 90% are singletons. Germline CDR1 and CDR2: SEHNR and FQNEAQ (reference sequence). The CDR3 contains 15 residues. The J segment lost 3 bases and the V segment lost 3 bases, leaving 2 bases of the junction unmatched. The sequence was collected from a man aged 55 to 70 with acute or convalescent COVID-19. The sample taken for sequencing was peripheral blood. The rearrangement links TRBV7-9 to TRBJ1-5; TRBD1 agrees at 10 bases. CDR3 loop: CASSFGTGVNQPQHF. Here the CDR3 DNA reads TGTGCCAGCAGCTTTGGGACAGGGGTCAATCAGCCCCAGCATTTT.